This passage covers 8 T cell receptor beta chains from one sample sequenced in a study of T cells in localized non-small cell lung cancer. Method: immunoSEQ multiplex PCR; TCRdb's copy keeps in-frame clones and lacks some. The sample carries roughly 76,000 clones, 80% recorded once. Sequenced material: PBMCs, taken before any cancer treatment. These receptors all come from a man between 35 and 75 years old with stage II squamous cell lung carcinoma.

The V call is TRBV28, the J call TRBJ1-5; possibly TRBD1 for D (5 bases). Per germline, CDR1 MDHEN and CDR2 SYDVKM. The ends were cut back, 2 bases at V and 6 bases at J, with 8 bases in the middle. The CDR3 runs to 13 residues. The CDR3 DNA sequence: TGTGCCAGCAGTTTAGTGAGGGGTCAGCCCCAGCATTTT. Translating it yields CASSLVRGQPQHF. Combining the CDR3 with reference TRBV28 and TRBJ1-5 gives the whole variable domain DVKVTQSSRYLVKRTGEKVFLECVQDMDHENMFWYRQDPGLGLRLIYFSYDVKMKEKGDIPEGYSVSREKKERFSLILESASTNQTSMYLCASSLVRGQPQHFGDGTRLSIL.

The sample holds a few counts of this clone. The CDR3 sequence: CASSQGQARTGELFF. The CDR3 coding sequence is TGTGCCAGCAGCCAAGGCCAAGCGCGCACCGGGGAGCTGTTTTTT. The chain is built from TRBV4-2 and TRBJ2-2; no definite D call. Trimming removed 1 base at V and 4 bases at J, with 10 bases between. Germline V gene lookup returns CDR1 LGHNA and CDR2 YNFKEQ. The length of the CDR3 is 15 residues.

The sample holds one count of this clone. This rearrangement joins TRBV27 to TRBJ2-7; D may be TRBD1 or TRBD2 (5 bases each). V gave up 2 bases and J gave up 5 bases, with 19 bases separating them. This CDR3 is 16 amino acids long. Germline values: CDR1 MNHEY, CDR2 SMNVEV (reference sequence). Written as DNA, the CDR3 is TGTGCCAGCAGTTTAGTAGGGACCCAAAAGACCGACGAGCAGTACTTC. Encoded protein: CASSLVGTQKTDEQYF.

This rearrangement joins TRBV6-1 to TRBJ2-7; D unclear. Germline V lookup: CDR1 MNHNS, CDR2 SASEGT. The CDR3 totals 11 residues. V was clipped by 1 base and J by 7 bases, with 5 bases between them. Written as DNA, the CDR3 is TGTGCCAGCAGTGAAGGCTGGGAGCAGTACTTC. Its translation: CASSEGWEQYF.

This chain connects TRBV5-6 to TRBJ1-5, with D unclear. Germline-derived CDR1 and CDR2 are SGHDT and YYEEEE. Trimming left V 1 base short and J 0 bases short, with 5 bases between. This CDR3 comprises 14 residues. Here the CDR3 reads CASSLRNSNQPQHF. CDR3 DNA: TGTGCCAGCAGCTTGCGTAATAGCAATCAGCCCCAGCATTTT.

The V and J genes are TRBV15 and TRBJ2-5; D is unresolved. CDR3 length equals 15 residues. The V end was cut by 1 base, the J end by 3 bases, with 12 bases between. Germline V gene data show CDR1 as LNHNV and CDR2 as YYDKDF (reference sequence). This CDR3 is CATSRGTLFKETQYF. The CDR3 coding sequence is TGTGCCACCAGCAGAGGGACCCTCTTTAAAGAGACCCAGTACTTC. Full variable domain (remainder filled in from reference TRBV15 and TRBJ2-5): DAMVIQNPRYQVTQFGKPVTLSCSQTLNHNVMYWYQQKSSQAPKLLFHYYDKDFNNEADTPDNFQSRRPNTSFCFLDIRSPGLGDTAMYLCATSRGTLFKETQYFGPGTRLLVL.

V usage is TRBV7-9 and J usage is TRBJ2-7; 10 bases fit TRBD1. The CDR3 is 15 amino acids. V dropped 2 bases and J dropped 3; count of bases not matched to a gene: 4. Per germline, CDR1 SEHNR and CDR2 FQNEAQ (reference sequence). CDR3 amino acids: CASSLTGTGDYEQYF. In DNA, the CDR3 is TGTGCCAGCAGCTTAACGGGGACAGGGGACTACGAGCAGTACTTC.

The CDR3, as DNA: TGTGCCAGTAAGGACACCTATAGCAATCAGCCCCAGCATTTT. Translation: CASKDTYSNQPQHF. The chain uses TRBV19 and TRBJ1-5, with a possible D match to TRBD1 (5 bases). Trimming pared 7 bases from V and 0 bases from J, leaving 10 bases between. CDR1 and CDR2 (germline): LNHDA, SQIVND (reference sequence). CDR3 size: 14 residues.